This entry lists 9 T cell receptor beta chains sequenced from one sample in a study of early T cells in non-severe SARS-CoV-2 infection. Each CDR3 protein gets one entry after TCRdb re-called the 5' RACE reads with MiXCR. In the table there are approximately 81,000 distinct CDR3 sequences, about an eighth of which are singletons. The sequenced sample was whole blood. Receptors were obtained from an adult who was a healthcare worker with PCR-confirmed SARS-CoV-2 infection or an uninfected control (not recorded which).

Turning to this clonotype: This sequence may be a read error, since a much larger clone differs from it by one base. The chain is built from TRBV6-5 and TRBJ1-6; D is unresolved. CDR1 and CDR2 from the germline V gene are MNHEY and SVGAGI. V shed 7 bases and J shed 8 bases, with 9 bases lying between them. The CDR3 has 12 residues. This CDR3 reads CASKVYDSPLHF. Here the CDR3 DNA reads TGTGCCAGCAAAGTTTATGATTCACCCCTCCACTTT.

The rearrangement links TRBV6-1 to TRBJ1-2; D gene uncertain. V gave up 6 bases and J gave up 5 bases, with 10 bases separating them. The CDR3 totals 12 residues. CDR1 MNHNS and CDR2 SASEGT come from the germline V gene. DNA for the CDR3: TGTGCCAGCAGGGACCAAGGATATGGCTACACCTTC. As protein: CASRDQGYGYTF.

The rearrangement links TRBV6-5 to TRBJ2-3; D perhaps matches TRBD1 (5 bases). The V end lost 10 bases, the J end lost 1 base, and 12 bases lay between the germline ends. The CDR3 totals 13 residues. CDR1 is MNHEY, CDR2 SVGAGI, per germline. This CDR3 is CAISLRGTDTQYF. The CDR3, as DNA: TGTGCCATCAGCCTCAGGGGCACAGATACGCAGTATTTT.

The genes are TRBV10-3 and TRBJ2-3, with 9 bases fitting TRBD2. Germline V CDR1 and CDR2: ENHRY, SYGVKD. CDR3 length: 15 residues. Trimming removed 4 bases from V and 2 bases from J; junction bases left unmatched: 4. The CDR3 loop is CAISGLAGITDTQYF. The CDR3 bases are TGTGCCATCAGTGGGCTAGCGGGGATCACAGATACGCAGTATTTT.

The CDR3 loop reads CASSLASGRNEQFF. The CDR3 DNA reads TGCGCCAGCAGCTTGGCCAGCGGGAGGAATGAGCAGTTCTTC. The V call is TRBV5-1, the J call TRBJ2-1; 9 bases agree with TRBD2. V lost 0 bases, J lost 7 bases, and 2 bases stayed unmatched. The length of the CDR3 is 14 residues. The germline CDR1 and CDR2 sequences are SGHRS and YFSETQ.

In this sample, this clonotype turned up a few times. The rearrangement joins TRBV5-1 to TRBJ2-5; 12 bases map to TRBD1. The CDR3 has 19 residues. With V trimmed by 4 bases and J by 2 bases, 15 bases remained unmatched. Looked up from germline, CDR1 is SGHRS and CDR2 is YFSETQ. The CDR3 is CASSLKPGQGAPNQETQYF. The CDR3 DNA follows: TGCGCCAGCAGCCTTAAACCGGGACAGGGGGCCCCTAATCAAGAGACCCAGTACTTC.

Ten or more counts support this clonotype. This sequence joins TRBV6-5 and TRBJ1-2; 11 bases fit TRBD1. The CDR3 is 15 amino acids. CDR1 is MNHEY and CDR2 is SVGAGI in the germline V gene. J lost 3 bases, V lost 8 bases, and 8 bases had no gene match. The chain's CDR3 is CASHGQGAGDYGYTF. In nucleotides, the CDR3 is TGTGCCAGCCACGGACAGGGGGCAGGGGACTATGGCTACACCTTC.

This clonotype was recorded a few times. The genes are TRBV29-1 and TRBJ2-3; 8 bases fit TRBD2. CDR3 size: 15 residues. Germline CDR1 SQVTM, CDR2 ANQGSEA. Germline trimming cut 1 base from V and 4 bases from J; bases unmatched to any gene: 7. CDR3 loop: CSVEVFSGVADTQYF. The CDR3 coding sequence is TGCAGCGTTGAAGTTTTTAGCGGGGTGGCAGATACGCAGTATTTT.

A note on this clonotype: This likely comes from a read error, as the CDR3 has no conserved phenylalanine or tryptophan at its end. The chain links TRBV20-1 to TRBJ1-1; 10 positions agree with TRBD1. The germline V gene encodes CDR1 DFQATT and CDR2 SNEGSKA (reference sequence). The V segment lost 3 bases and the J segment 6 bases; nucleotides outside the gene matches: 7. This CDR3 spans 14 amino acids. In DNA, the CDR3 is TGCAGTGCTAGGGCTGGGACAGGGGTTTCTGAAGCTTTCTTA. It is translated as CSARAGTGVSEAFL.